What follows are 17 T cell receptor beta chains derived from one specimen sequenced in a study of response to subunit inactivated influenza vaccine. TCRdb reprocessed the RT-PCR reads with MiXCR, giving one entry per CDR3 protein. The data contain more than 700,000 distinct CDR3 sequences, approximately 21% of them singletons. The material was PBMCs from blood, obtained roughly 5 days after vaccination. These receptors all stem from a man in his fifties who received an inactivated influenza vaccine.

V usage is TRBV28 and J usage is TRBJ1-1; TRBD1 is a possible D gene (5 bases). The CDR3 is 14 amino acids. Germline V lookup: CDR1 MDHEN, CDR2 SYDVKM. Trimming left V 4 bases short and J 5 bases short, with 14 bases between. The CDR3 sequence is CASSSKGVRTEAFF. In nucleotides, the CDR3 is TGTGCCAGCAGTTCAAAAGGGGTAAGGACTGAAGCTTTCTTT.

This clonotype was found many times. The CDR3, as DNA: TGTGCCAGCAGAAGGACAGGGAACACCGGGGAGCTGTTTTTT. It codes for CASRRTGNTGELFF. This chain connects TRBV12-3 or TRBV12-4 to TRBJ2-2, with 7 bases that match TRBD1. The CDR3 extends over 14 amino acids. V dropped 6 bases and J dropped 1; count of bases not matched to a gene: 2.

The chain employs TRBV20-1 and TRBJ2-5; the match to TRBD1 covers 7 bases. Germline V lookup: CDR1 DFQATT, CDR2 SNEGSKA (reference sequence). The V and J ends lost 5 bases and 3 bases, in that order; junction bases with no gene match: 9. The CDR3 runs to 14 residues. CDR3 in amino acids: CSALPGQTKETQYF. The DNA of the CDR3 is TGCAGTGCTCTCCCGGGACAGACCAAAGAGACCCAGTACTTC.

This clonotype was found a few times. The V and J genes are TRBV7-9 and TRBJ2-5; no firm D call. The V gene's germline CDR1 is SEHNR and CDR2 FQNEAQ (reference sequence). This CDR3 has 15 amino acids. Trimming cost V 0 bases and J 0 bases, with 8 bases left between them. CDR3 sequence reads: CASSLAVRNQETQYF. In DNA, the CDR3 is TGTGCCAGCAGCTTAGCCGTCAGGAACCAAGAGACCCAGTACTTC.

This clonotype came up a few times. The CDR3 bases are TGCAGTGCTAGAGCGCGGGAGGAGACCTACAATGAGCAGTTCTTC. This sequence encodes CSARAREETYNEQFF. The V gene is TRBV20-1, the J gene TRBJ2-1; TRBD2 aligns across 8 bases. The germline gives CDR1 DFQATT, CDR2 SNEGSKA (reference sequence). The CDR3 runs to 15 residues. Unmatched junction bases numbered 4, after V lost 1 base and J lost 2 bases.

The V and J genes are TRBV5-4 and TRBJ2-1; TRBD2 matches 10 bases. J gave up 5 bases and V 5 bases, and 10 bases lay outside the gene matches. Looked up from germline, CDR1 is SGHNT and CDR2 is YYREEE (reference sequence). The CDR3 has 16 amino acids. The DNA of the CDR3 is TGTGCCAGCAGTCTGACTCTAGCGGGGGTGCACAATGAGCAGTTCTTC. This translates into CASSLTLAGVHNEQFF. Supplemented by reference TRBV5-4 and TRBJ2-1, the full variable domain reads ETGVTQSPTHLIKTRGQQVTLRCSSQSGHNTVSWYQQALGQGPQFIFQYYREEENGRGNFPPRFSGLQFPNYSSELNVNALELDDSALYLCASSLTLAGVHNEQFFGPGTRLTVL.

This clonotype was seen a handful of times. The V and J genes are TRBV5-6 and TRBJ1-5; perhaps TRBD1 as D (5 bases). There are 15 residues in the CDR3. Per the germline V gene, CDR1 is SGHDT and CDR2 is YYEEEE. V was cut by 4 bases and J by 0 bases, with 11 bases left in between. The CDR3 loop is CASSKGTDSNQPQHF. Written as DNA, the CDR3 is TGTGCCAGCAGCAAAGGGACGGATAGCAATCAGCCCCAGCATTTT.

There are many counts of this clonotype. The rearrangement links TRBV20-1 to TRBJ1-6, with 8 bases lining up with TRBD1. This CDR3 region has 17 residues. Germline CDR1 and CDR2: DFQATT and SNEGSKA (reference sequence). The junction had 8 bases not matched to a gene; V was cut back by 0 bases and J by 4 bases. CDR3 DNA sequence: TGCAGTGCTAGAGACTTCAGGGGGCCCTTGTATAATTCACCCCTCCACTTT. This translates into CSARDFRGPLYNSPLHF.

CDR3 loop: CATSRDRASNSPLHF. The CDR3 nucleotides read TGTGCCACCAGCAGAGACCGTGCCTCTAACTCACCCCTCCACTTT. The V and J genes are TRBV15 and TRBJ1-6; D remains unclear. CDR1 and CDR2 (germline): LNHNV, YYDKDF (reference sequence). The CDR3 contains 15 residues. Trimming took 0 bases from V and 10 from J, leaving 13 bases between them.

This clonotype was picked up a small number of times. The chain has TRBV2 and TRBJ1-6; D is uncertain. The length of the CDR3 is 14 residues. V lost 4 bases, J lost 14 bases, and 18 bases lay in between. CDR1 SNHLY and CDR2 FYNNEI come from the germline V gene. The CDR3 spells CASSGTVAVRTLHF. The DNA of the CDR3 is TGTGCCAGCAGTGGTACGGTAGCGGTTAGGACCCTCCACTTT.

This clonotype showed up just a few times. V gene TRBV4-2 combines with J gene TRBJ2-5, with D possibly being TRBD2 (6 bases). Deletions cut 0 bases from V and 2 bases from J, with 16 bases between. The CDR3 length is 17 residues. CDR1 and CDR2 from the germline V gene are LGHNA and YNFKEQ. The CDR3 loop is CASSQDSSGLLQETQYF. The CDR3 DNA is TGTGCCAGCAGCCAAGATTCTTCCGGACTACTACAAGAGACCCAGTACTTC.

CDR3 DNA sequence: TGTGCCACCAGCAGATCGGGGGTTAGGGGAGGTAATTCACCCCTCCACTTT. It yields the protein CATSRSGVRGGNSPLHF. The V and J genes are TRBV15 and TRBJ1-6, with TRBD1 as a possible D gene (5 bases). CDR1 is LNHNV and CDR2 is YYDKDF in the germline V gene (reference sequence). The germline V and J ends were trimmed by 2 bases and 6 bases, with 17 bases remaining between them. This CDR3 comprises 17 residues.

This clonotype has more than one count but fewer than ten. V usage is TRBV3-1 and J usage is TRBJ2-6; 7 nucleotides match TRBD1. Germline V gene lookup returns CDR1 LGHDT and CDR2 YNNKEL (reference sequence). The CDR3 is 18 amino acids. V lost 2 bases and J lost 1; bases outside the gene matches: 8. CDR3 in amino acids: CASSQTGTVLSGANVLTF. As DNA, the CDR3 is TGTGCCAGCAGCCAAACCGGGACAGTCCTTTCTGGGGCCAACGTCCTGACTTTC.

This sequence joins TRBV6-1 and TRBJ2-4, with D possibly matching TRBD1 (6 bases). The CDR3 totals 15 residues. The germline V gene has CDR1 MNHNS and CDR2 SASEGT. V dropped 6 bases and J dropped 2 bases, with 14 bases sitting between them. The CDR3 bases are TGTGCCAGCAGCCCACCGGACAGAACCAAAAACATTCAGTACTTC. Translating it yields CASSPPDRTKNIQYF.

The chain joins TRBV12-3 or TRBV12-4 to TRBJ2-1, with 15 positions matching TRBD2. CDR3 size: 14 residues. Trimming took 6 bases from V and 8 from J; bases not matched to a gene: 2. CDR3 in DNA: TGTGCCAGCAGGGGACTAGCGGGAGGACATGAGCAGTTCTTC. Translating it yields CASRGLAGGHEQFF.

The J gene is TRBJ2-7, the V gene TRBV7-2; TRBD1 matches 9 bases. This CDR3 comprises 15 residues. CDR1 is SGHTA and CDR2 is FQGNSA in the germline V gene. The ends lost 7 bases at V and 1 base at J; junction bases unmatched: 8. The CDR3 protein is CASTQDRGVSYEQYF. The CDR3 DNA follows: TGTGCCAGCACCCAAGACAGGGGGGTTTCCTACGAGCAGTACTTC.

This clonotype was found a few times. The CDR3 DNA follows: TGCAGTGCGATAGACAGTTCCTACGAGCAGTACTTC. It is translated as CSAIDSSYEQYF. This chain uses TRBV20-1 with TRBJ2-7, with D possibly being TRBD1 (5 bases). V shed 6 bases and J shed 1 base, with 10 bases lying between them. The CDR3 totals 12 residues. Germline values: CDR1 DFQATT, CDR2 SNEGSKA (reference sequence).